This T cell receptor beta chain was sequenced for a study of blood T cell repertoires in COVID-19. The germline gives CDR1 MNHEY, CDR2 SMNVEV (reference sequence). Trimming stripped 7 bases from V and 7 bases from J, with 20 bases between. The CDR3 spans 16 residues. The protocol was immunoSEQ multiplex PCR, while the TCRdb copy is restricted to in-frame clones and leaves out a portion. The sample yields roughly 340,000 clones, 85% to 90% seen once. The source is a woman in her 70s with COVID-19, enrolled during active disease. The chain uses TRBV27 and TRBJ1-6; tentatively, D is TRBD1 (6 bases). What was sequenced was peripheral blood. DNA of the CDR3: TGTGCCAGCATCAAGGGCTGGGGGCGGCGAAATTCACCCCTCCACTTT. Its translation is CASIKGWGRRNSPLHF.